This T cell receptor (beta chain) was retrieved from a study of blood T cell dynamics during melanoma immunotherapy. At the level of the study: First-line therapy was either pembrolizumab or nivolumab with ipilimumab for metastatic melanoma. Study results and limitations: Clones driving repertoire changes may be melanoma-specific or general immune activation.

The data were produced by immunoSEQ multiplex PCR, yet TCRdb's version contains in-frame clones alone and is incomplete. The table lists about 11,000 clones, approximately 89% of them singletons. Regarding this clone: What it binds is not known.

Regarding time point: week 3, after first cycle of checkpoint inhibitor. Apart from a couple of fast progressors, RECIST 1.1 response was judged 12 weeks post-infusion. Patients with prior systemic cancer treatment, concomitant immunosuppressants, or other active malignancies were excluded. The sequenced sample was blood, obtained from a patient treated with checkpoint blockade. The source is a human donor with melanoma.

CDR3 sequence: CASSPHAGRPNEQFF. The CDR3 DNA reads TGTGCCAGCAGCCCCCATGCCGGGAGACCCAATGAGCAGTTCTTC. The chain couples TRBV5-6 to TRBJ2-1, with D possibly matching TRBD2 (6 bases). Germline values: CDR1 SGHDT, CDR2 YYEEEE. V lost 4 bases and J 6 bases, leaving 17 bases between the germline ends. The CDR3 runs to 15 residues.